This T cell receptor beta chain stems from a study of CD8 T cells in ankylosing spondylitis. CDR3 length: 13 residues. By quantitative 5'-RACE with molecular barcodes, the TCR beta libraries were made. Each CDR3 protein gets one entry after TCRdb re-called the 5' RACE reads with MiXCR. The table records 25,000 to 30,000 distinct CDR3 sequences, roughly 7.9% of them present only once. This clonotype was observed at least ten times. One end of the junction is discordant with germline, which a read error may explain. This clonotype originated in a male donor with ankylosing spondylitis or in good health (not recorded which). Sequences were obtained from blood. The chain couples TRBV12-3 or TRBV12-4 to TRBJ2-2; unclear D gene. This CDR3 reads CASSLGNAGELFF. DNA for the CDR3: TGTGCCAGCAGTTTGGGGAACGCCGGGGAGCTGTTTTTT.